This T cell receptor (beta chain) was retrieved from a study of CD8+ T cells in alopecia areata. Background on the study: A 6-month period off drug followed tofacitinib, which lasted 6 to 18 months.

Sequencing used cDNA as its template, made by extracting RNA and reverse transcribing it. Clones were read by immunoSEQ multiplex PCR, and TCRdb kept only the in-frame ones, dropping some. In the table there are under 200,000 clones, 55% to 75% of which are singletons. This CDR3 is 15 amino acids long. Trimming removed 4 bases from V and 1 base from J, with 14 bases in between. Germline V CDR1 and CDR2: SGHNT, YYREEE (reference sequence). Study-level points and caveats: Scalp clonality dropped significantly under tofacitinib, as did expanded CD8+ top-100 clones.

This sample's treatment: oral pan-JAK inhibitor, 5-10 mg twice daily. Lesional scalp punch biopsies and peripheral blood were collected from alopecia areata patients. Of note for this clone: Its target is unknown.

The chain links TRBV5-4 to TRBJ1-1; D might be TRBD1 (6 bases). This receptor was identified in a human donor with alopecia areata. This sample comprised CD4+ T cells sorted from blood, obtained at week 4, from a patient treated with tofacitinib. CDR3: CASSRGHSTNTEAFF. The DNA of the CDR3 is TGTGCCAGCAGCCGGGGACACAGTACGAACACTGAAGCTTTCTTT.